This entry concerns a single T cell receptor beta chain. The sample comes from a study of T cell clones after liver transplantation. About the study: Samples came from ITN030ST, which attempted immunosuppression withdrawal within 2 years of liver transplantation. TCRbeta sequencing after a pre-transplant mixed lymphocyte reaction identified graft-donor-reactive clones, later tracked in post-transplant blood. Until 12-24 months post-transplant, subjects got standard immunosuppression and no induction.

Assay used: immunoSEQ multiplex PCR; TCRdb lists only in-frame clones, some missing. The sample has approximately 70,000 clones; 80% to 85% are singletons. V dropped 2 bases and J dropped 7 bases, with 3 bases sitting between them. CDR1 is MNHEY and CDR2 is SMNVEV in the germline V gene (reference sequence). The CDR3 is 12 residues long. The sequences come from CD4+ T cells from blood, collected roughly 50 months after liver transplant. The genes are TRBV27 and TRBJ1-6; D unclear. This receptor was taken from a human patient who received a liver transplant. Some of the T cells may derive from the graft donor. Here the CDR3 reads CASSLINSPLHF. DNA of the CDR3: TGTGCCAGCAGTTTAATCAATTCACCCCTCCACTTT.